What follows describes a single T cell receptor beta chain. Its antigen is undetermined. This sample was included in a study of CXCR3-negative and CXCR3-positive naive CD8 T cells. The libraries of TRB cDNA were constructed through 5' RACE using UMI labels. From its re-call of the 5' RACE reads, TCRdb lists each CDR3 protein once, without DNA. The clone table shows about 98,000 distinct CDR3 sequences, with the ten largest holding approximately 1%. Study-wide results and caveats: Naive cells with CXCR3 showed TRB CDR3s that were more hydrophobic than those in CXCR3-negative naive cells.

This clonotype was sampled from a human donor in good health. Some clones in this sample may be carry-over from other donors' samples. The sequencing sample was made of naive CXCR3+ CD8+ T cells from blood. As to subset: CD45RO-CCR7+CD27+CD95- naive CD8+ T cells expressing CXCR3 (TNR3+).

CDR3 sequence reads: CASSTTRRSLNSPLHF. The rearrangement joins TRBV21-1 to TRBJ1-6. TRBV21-1 is listed as a pseudogene. The CDR3 contains 16 residues.